This TCR beta chain emerged from a study of cytomegalovirus exposure and HLA in healthy donors (dated by TCRdb to about 2017). Context from the whole study: A later analysis indicated that the 120 validation repertoires were generated on the platform also employed for the 700 or so repertoires of the first cohort. The study combined high-throughput TCR immunosequencing, statistical association of individual TCRs with disease status, and machine learning to predict cytomegalovirus infection status. In addition to the first cohort of approximately 670 subjects, a separate validation cohort of 130 or so different subjects was used. The study was designed to test whether signatures of past pathogen exposure could be identified by cataloging public T cell receptors. Results the study describes overall, beyond this receptor: A later analysis lacked HLA typing for the validation cohort, so it scored co-occurrence in that cohort across all 120 or so repertoires. The study listed 150 to 200 TCR beta chains as associated with cytomegalovirus. In vitro tests confirmed that three of the cytomegalovirus-associated TCR beta chains recognize cytomegalovirus antigens. It was suggested by the authors that the approach could potentially be generalized to other disease states and immunological phenotypes. A later analysis found that TCRs clustered in the first cohort also tended to co-occur in the 100 to 150 validation repertoires, with 90% to 95% of cluster scores above 0. Most TCR sequences were observed very rarely across donors, whereas some public TCRs were present in many individuals. The classifier was reported to diagnose cytomegalovirus status with high specificity and sensitivity in both the original cohort and the validation cohort.

The CDR3 sequence holds 15 residues, the cysteine and phenylalanine included. Of the read, only the CDR3 DNA is kept; its 45 bases are in frame from base 1. For this chain, trimming is 3 bases at the V end and 3 bases at the J end, and the number of junction bases without a gene match is 3. CDR1 SGDLS and CDR2 YYNGEE were looked up in the germline V gene. Donors formed part of the validation cohort, which comprised 95 to 150 subjects and was distinct from the first cohort of some 700 subjects. The method behind the library was the immunoSEQ multiplex PCR assay. The study's processing was this. To diagnose cytomegalovirus status from the catalog of TCR beta chain sequences, a statistical classification framework was built. TCRdb obtained this table from immuneACCESS and retained in-frame rearrangements with V and J assigned. These tables miss some clones; where compared with another copy, unresolved V genes account for less than half of the shortfall, and the remainder is unexplained. The DNA gave D and trimming, while V, J and clone size come from that table. The sample records about 58,000 clones, about nine tenths of which are singletons. The top ten clones comprise about 0.95% of the sample.

A word on this clone: The specificity of this receptor is unknown. No base-level quality is on record; no much larger clone is a single base apart.

The sequenced sample consisted of PBMCs. The chain joins TRBV9 to TRBJ2-7; the central 13 bases match TRBD2. The sequence came from a man aged 18 to 30 in good health and CMV-seronegative. The DNA sequence is TGTGCCAGCAGCGCCAGGACTAGCGGGAGCTACGAGCAGTACTTC. It translates to CASSARTSGSYEQYF.